This T cell receptor beta chain was identified in a study of T cells in Graves' hyperthyroidism and ophthalmopathy. Patients having uncontrolled infection, another autoimmune disease, pregnancy or lactation were not included. This clonotype was recorded at least ten times. Amplified TCR beta CDR3 regions came from RNA transcripts. During a first-round RT-PCR of the TCR CDR3, the HTBI primer set was used. TCRdb reprocessed the multiplex PCR reads with MiXCR, giving one entry per CDR3 protein. The sample lists nearly 600,000 distinct CDR3 sequences, 11% to 15% occurring once. CDR1 and CDR2 from the germline V gene are SEHNR and FQNEAQ (reference sequence). V lost 8 bases to trimming and J lost 11 bases, with 18 bases between them. The CDR3 spans 12 residues.

This TCR was sampled from a woman between 18 and 29 years old with Graves' ophthalmopathy. The gene calls are TRBV7-9 and TRBJ1-1; tentatively, D is TRBD1 (5 bases). The sequenced material came from blood. The CDR3 nucleotides read TGTGCCAGCGGGGGGGGTTGGATGGGTGCTTTCTTT. Amino acid sequence: CASGGGWMGAFF. Looking up the rest from reference TRBV7-9 and TRBJ1-1 gives the full variable domain: DTGVSQNPRHKITKRGQNVTFRCDPISEHNRLYWYRQTLGQGPEFLTYFQNEAQLEKSRLLSDRFSAERPKGSFSTLEIQRTEQGDSAMYLCASGGGWMGAFFGQGTRLTVV.